The sequence of this TCR beta chain was determined in a study of blood T cell repertoires in COVID-19. TCRdb's copy holds only in-frame clones and misses some; the assay was immunoSEQ multiplex PCR. The repertoire holds roughly 170,000 clones, with approximately 87% as singletons. J lost 2 bases, V lost 4 bases, and 8 bases had no gene match. The CDR3 totals 15 residues. The germline gives CDR1 SGHRS, CDR2 YFSETQ. The source is a woman aged 70 to 79 with COVID-19, enrolled during active disease. The source material was peripheral blood. J is TRBJ2-5 and V is TRBV5-1; 7 bases fit TRBD2. CDR3 sequence: CASSPQAGKQETQYF. CDR3 nucleotides: TGCGCCAGCAGCCCCCAAGCGGGAAAACAAGAGACCCAGTACTTC.